This T cell receptor beta chain was identified during a study of early T cells in non-severe SARS-CoV-2 infection (dated by TCRdb to the early 2020s). Some background on the complete study: Bulk RNA from unsorted whole blood was used for TCR sequencing, so alpha and beta chains could not be paired.

Trimming takes 0 bases from V and 5 bases from J, and the germline ends sit 11 bases apart. Spanning cysteine to phenylalanine, the CDR3 consists of 15 amino acids. The DNA shown is the 45-base CDR3, in frame from base 1. General conclusions and limits of the study: Matching against VDJdb was skewed toward anti-spike CD8 responses, likely underestimated virus-specific expansions, and missed private and CD4 specificities.

Set within a cohort of healthcare workers in London, UK, this nested case-control study involved weekly PCR testing of nasopharyngeal swabs along with blood sampling. Healthcare workers were recruited between 23 and 31 March 2020, during the week of the UK lockdown, and were followed weekly for up to about 15 weeks. This clonotype has at least ten counts. Its binding antigen is unknown. Per-base quality was not reported, and no clone a single base away is much larger than it. Libraries were prepared through 5' RACE. The sequencer listed for this sample is NextSeq 500. In the TCR library protocol, unique molecular identifiers were attached to individual cDNA molecules to correct for PCR bias and sequencing error. Both TCR alpha and beta chains were sequenced, and tight co-correlation was observed between alpha and beta sequence abundances in each sample. On the study's bioinformatics: V gene, J gene and CDR3 annotation of TCR sequences was performed with Decombinator V4. Expanded TCRs were defined as changing significantly between any two time points under a Poisson model with p below 0.0001. Abundances of TCRs were expressed as counts per million after normalisation to the total number of TCRs sequenced in each sample. MAIT TCRs were defined by TRAV1-2 paired with TRAJ12, TRAJ20 or TRAJ33, and iNKT TCRs by TRAV10 paired with TRAJ18. A search of VDJdb, accessed on 1 November 2021, was run for TCRs annotated to CMV, EBV and SARS-CoV-2, with TCRs annotated for multiple antigens excluded. TCRdb ran its own pipeline on the public reads, namely fastp trimming at Q25 and MiXCR clone calling, and kept in-frame beta chains. When rows share a CDR3 protein, they turn into one entry using the most common DNA and genes. The V and J calls follow TCRdb's processing rather than the paper's. The table for this sample lists about 94,000 distinct CDR3 sequences; less than 15% of them were counted only once. The ten largest clones capture approximately 2.3% of the sample.

The source of this sequence is an adult who was a healthcare worker with PCR-confirmed SARS-CoV-2 infection or an uninfected control (not recorded which). This chain is built from TRBV12-3 or TRBV12-4 and TRBJ2-1; the D segment might be TRBD1 or TRBD2, since each matches 6 bases. The sample was whole blood. The DNA sequence is TGTGCCAGCAGTTTAGCGGGGGGCCCTCACAATGAGCAGTTCTTC. Its amino acids are CASSLAGGPHNEQFF.